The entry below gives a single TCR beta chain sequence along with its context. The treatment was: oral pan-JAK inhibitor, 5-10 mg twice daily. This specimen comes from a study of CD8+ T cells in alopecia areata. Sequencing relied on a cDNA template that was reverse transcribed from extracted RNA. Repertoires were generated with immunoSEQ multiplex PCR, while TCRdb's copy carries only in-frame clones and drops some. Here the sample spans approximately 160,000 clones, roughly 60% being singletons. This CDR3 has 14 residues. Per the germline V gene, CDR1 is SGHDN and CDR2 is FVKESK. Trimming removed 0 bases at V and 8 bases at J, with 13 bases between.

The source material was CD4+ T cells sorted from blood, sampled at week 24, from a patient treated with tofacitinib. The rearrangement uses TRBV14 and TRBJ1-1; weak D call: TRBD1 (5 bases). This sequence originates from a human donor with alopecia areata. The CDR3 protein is CASSQEGGPREAFF. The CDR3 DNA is TGTGCCAGCAGCCAAGAGGGGGGACCAAGGGAAGCTTTCTTT. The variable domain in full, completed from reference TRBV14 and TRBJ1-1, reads EAGVTQFPSHSVIEKGQTVTLRCDPISGHDNLYWYRRVMGKEIKFLLHFVKESKQDESGMPNNRFLAERTGGTYSTLKVQPAELEDSGVYFCASSQEGGPREAFFGQGTRLTVV.